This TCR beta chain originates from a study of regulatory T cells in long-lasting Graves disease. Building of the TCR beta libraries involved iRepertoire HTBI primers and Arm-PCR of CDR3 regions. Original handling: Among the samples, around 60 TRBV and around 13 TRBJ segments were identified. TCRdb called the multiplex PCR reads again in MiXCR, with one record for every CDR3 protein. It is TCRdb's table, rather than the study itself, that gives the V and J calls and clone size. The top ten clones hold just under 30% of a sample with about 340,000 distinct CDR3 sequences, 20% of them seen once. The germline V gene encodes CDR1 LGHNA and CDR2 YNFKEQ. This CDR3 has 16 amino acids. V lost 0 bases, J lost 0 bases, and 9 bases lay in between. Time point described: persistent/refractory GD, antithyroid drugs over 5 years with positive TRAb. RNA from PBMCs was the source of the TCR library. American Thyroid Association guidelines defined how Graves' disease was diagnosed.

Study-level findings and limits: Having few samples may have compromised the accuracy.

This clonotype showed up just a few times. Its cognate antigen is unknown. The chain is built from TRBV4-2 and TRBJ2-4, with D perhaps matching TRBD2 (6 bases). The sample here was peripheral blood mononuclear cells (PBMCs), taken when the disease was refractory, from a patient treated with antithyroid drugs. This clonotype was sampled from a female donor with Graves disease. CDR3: CASSQERTIAKNIQYF. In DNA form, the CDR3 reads TGTGCCAGCAGCCAAGAGAGGACTATAGCCAAAAACATTCAGTACTTC.